The next 5 T cell receptor beta chains were all read from a single sample in a study of vaccination effects on CD4 cells after COVID-19. Their antigens remain unidentified. ViraFEST used viral peptide pools to expand antigen-specific CD4+ T cells before sequencing. Cultured cells yielded isolated CD4+ T cells after about ten days. None of the vaccinated had previously contracted SARS-CoV-2, and their nucleocapsid antibodies tested negative. Measured with immunoSEQ multiplex PCR; TCRdb has only the in-frame clones, and not every one. The data contain tens of thousands of clones, around four fifths of them singletons. This specimen consisted of CD4+ T cells from PBMCs cultured with HCoV-OC43 spike peptides, obtained before COVID-19 vaccination. The subset was: HCoV-OC43 spike overlapping peptide pool stimulation. These receptors originate from a human donor who received a COVID-19 vaccine.

The rearrangement joins TRBV2 to TRBJ2-7; the match to TRBD2 covers 7 bases. Germline trimming cut 7 bases from V and 4 bases from J; bases unmatched to any gene: 10. The CDR3 runs 14 residues. Germline-derived CDR1 and CDR2 are SNHLY and FYNNEI. CDR3 residues: CASIKLASGYEQYF. The CDR3 DNA follows: TGTGCCAGCATTAAACTAGCGAGTGGATACGAGCAGTACTTC.

This rearrangement joins TRBV19 to TRBJ2-5; D perhaps matches TRBD2 (5 bases). Deletions cut 7 bases from V and 5 bases from J, with 11 bases between. Germline V gene lookup returns CDR1 LNHDA and CDR2 SQIVND (reference sequence). The CDR3 runs 12 residues. For the CDR3, the DNA is TGTGCCAGTAACATAGCGAGGGAGACCCAGTACTTC. Residues: CASNIARETQYF.

The V and J genes are TRBV19 and TRBJ1-1, with D possibly TRBD1 on 6 matching bases. V was shortened by 9 bases and J by 3 bases, with 23 bases between the two germline ends. The CDR3 covers 16 residues. Germline V gives CDR1 LNHDA, CDR2 SQIVND (reference sequence). DNA for the CDR3: TGTGCCAGCCGAAAACAATACAGGGTTCGAGACACTGAAGCTTTCTTT. Translation gives CASRKQYRVRDTEAFF.

The genes are TRBV30 and TRBJ1-1; tentatively, D is TRBD1 (6 bases). V was trimmed by 0 bases and J by 3 bases, leaving 17 bases between them. This CDR3 has 16 amino acids. Germline lookup yields CDR1 GTSNPN and CDR2 SVGIG (reference sequence). The CDR3 protein is CAWSVRVSGGYTEAFF. For the CDR3, the DNA is TGTGCCTGGAGTGTACGTGTCTCTGGGGGCTACACTGAAGCTTTCTTT.

By sample fraction, this clone is medium-sized. The chain uses TRBV19 and TRBJ1-6; TRBD1 aligns across 9 bases. CDR1 and CDR2 (germline): LNHDA, SQIVND (reference sequence). The length of the CDR3 is 14 residues. Trimming removed 3 bases from V and 7 bases from J; junction bases left unmatched: 1. CDR3 sequence: CASSIGTGNSPLHF. Written as DNA, the CDR3 is TGTGCCAGTAGTATTGGGACAGGGAATTCACCCCTCCACTTT.